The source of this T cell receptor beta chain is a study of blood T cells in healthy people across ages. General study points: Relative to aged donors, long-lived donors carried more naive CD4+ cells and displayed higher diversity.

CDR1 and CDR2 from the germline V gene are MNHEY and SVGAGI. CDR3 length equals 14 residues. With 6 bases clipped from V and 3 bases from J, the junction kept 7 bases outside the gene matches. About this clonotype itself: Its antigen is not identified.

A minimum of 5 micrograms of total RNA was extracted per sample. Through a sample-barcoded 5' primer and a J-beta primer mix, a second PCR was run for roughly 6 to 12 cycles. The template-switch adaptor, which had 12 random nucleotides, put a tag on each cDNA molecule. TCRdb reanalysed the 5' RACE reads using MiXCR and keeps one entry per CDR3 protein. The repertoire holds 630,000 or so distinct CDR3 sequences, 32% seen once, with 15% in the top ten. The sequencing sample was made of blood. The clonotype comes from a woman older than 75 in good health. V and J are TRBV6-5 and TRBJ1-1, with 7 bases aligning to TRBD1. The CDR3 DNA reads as TGTGCCAGCAGGCGCCTCACAGGGGACACTGAAGCTTTCTTT. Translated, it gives CASRRLTGDTEAFF.